These 16 T cell receptor beta chains were all obtained from the same sample, sequenced in a study of shared clonotypes between healthy human individuals. CD45RO-negative, CCR7-positively selected cells formed the naive CD8 fraction, excluding terminally differentiated effector memory CD45RA+ cells. Assay used: immunoSEQ multiplex PCR; TCRdb lists only in-frame clones, some missing. The sample yields about 2 million clones, over 85% seen once. Sequenced input: naive CD8+ T cells sorted from blood. All receptors derive from a man aged 18 to 29 in good health.

This clone was observed a single time. V is TRBV19 and J is TRBJ1-1; 8 nucleotides match TRBD1. V dropped 3 bases and J dropped 5; count of bases not matched to a gene: 8. This CDR3 spans 15 amino acids. The germline CDR1 and CDR2 sequences are LNHDA and SQIVND (reference sequence). CDR3 sequence reads: CASSITTGEVTEAFF. CDR3 DNA sequence: TGTGCCAGTAGTATCACGACAGGGGAGGTGACTGAAGCTTTCTTT.

This sequence joins TRBV14 and TRBJ2-3; the D call may be TRBD1 or TRBD2 (7 bases each). The germline V gene has CDR1 SGHDN and CDR2 FVKESK. This CDR3 has 19 residues. Trimming shortened V by 0 bases and J by 6 bases, and 25 bases separated the two germline ends. The CDR3 region has the DNA TGTGCCAGCAGCCAAGATAATTGGGCTGAAGACAGGGAGGGGGATACGCAGTATTTT. Encoded protein: CASSQDNWAEDREGDTQYF.

This chain joins TRBV5-1 and TRBJ1-6; no clear D. CDR1 is SGHRS and CDR2 is YFSETQ in the germline V gene. The CDR3 runs 14 residues. V was pared by 7 bases and J by 0 bases, with 8 bases between. DNA for the CDR3: TGCGCCAGCCATGAGGGCTCCTATAATTCACCCCTCCACTTT. Its protein product is CASHEGSYNSPLHF. The entire variable domain, with the rest obtained from reference TRBV5-1 and TRBJ1-6, is as follows: KAGVTQTPRYLIKTRGQQVTLSCSPISGHRSVSWYQQTPGQGLQFLFEYFSETQRNKGNFPGRFSGRQFSNSRSEMNVSTLELGDSALYLCASHEGSYNSPLHFGNGTRLTVT.

The chain couples TRBV6-5 to TRBJ2-3; no firm D call. Germline loops: CDR1 MNHEY, CDR2 SVGAGI. The CDR3 spans 16 residues. Trimming stripped 0 bases from V and 2 bases from J, with 12 bases between. In nucleotides, the CDR3 is TGTGCCAGCAGTTACTCGGGAAGGGATTACACAGATACGCAGTATTTT. The encoded protein is CASSYSGRDYTDTQYF.

The chain is built from TRBV7-8 and TRBJ2-1; TRBD2 aligns across 16 bases. CDR1 and CDR2 (germline): SGHVS, FQNEAQ. V shed 5 bases and J 8 bases; nucleotides not matched to a gene: 3. The CDR3 totals 15 residues. The CDR3 region has the DNA TGTGCCAGCAGCAAAGGGACTAGCGGGGGGGATGAGCAGTTCTTC. Translated: CASSKGTSGGDEQFF.

J is TRBJ1-6 and V is TRBV25-1; no clear D gene. The CDR3 loop spans 14 amino acids. V was trimmed by 5 bases and J by 0 bases, leaving 5 bases between them. Germline V gene data show CDR1 as MGHDK and CDR2 as SYGVNS. The DNA for the CDR3 is TGTGCCAGCAGTCCGGACTCCTATAATTCACCCCTCCACTTT. Residues: CASSPDSYNSPLHF. Using reference TRBV25-1 and TRBJ1-6 for the parts outside the CDR3, the full variable domain is EADIYQTPRYLVIGTGKKITLECSQTMGHDKMYWYQQDPGMELHLIHYSYGVNSTEKGDLSSESTVSRIRTEHFPLTLESARPSHTSQYLCASSPDSYNSPLHFGNGTRLTVT.

The chain is built from TRBV9 and TRBJ1-4; perhaps TRBD1 as D (5 bases). The V end was cut by 0 bases, the J end by 8 bases, with 8 bases between. CDR1 and CDR2 (germline): SGDLS, YYNGEE. The CDR3 is made up of 13 amino acids. The CDR3 region is CASSVGDAEKLFF. In DNA form, the CDR3 reads TGTGCCAGCAGCGTAGGGGACGCAGAAAAACTGTTTTTT.

This clone has a handful of counts. V is TRBV7-9 and J is TRBJ2-1, with D possibly TRBD2 on 6 matching bases. The CDR3 sequence is 19 residues long. CDR1 SEHNR and CDR2 FQNEAQ come from the germline V gene (reference sequence). V dropped 1 base and J dropped 1 base, with 20 bases sitting between them. CDR3 in amino acids: CASSLGARGLALSYNEQFF. The DNA for the CDR3 is TGTGCCAGCAGCTTAGGCGCAAGGGGCCTAGCGCTATCCTACAATGAGCAGTTCTTC.

Details on this clone: Different DNA sequences within this sample yield the same CDR3. The chain carries TRBV5-1 and TRBJ2-7; 9 bases line up with TRBD1. Germline trimming cut 0 bases from V and 2 bases from J; bases unmatched to any gene: 0. CDR1 SGHRS and CDR2 YFSETQ come from the germline V gene. The CDR3 runs to 14 residues. The CDR3 sequence is CASSLGQGAYEQYF. CDR3 nucleotide sequence: TGCGCCAGCAGCTTGGGACAGGGGGCCTACGAGCAGTACTTC.

The chain joins TRBV6-6 to TRBJ2-7; D assignment may be TRBD1 or TRBD2 (6 bases each). Germline V gives CDR1 MNHNY, CDR2 SVGAGI (reference sequence). This CDR3 is built from 12 residues. Trimming removed 11 bases from V and 0 bases from J, with 11 bases in between. The CDR3 loop reads CAGGRVSYEQYF. CDR3 DNA sequence: TGTGCCGGGGGGCGCGTCTCCTACGAGCAGTACTTC.

The chain is built from TRBV9 and TRBJ2-3; 10 nucleotides align to TRBD2. This CDR3 is 17 amino acids long. V was pared by 0 bases and J by 4 bases, with 8 bases of the junction left unmatched. Germline V gene data show CDR1 as SGDLS and CDR2 as YYNGEE. The CDR3 is CASSVEGAGGWADTQYF. The CDR3 bases are TGTGCCAGCAGCGTAGAGGGAGCGGGAGGGTGGGCAGATACGCAGTATTTT. Variable domain in full (rest from reference TRBV9 and TRBJ2-3): DSGVTQTPKHLITATGQRVTLRCSPRSGDLSVYWYQQSLDQGLQFLIQYYNGEERAKGNILERFSAQQFPDLHSELNLSSLELGDSALYFCASSVEGAGGWADTQYFGPGTRLTVL.

This chain links TRBV6-4 with TRBJ2-2; no definite D call. CDR1 is MRHNA, CDR2 SNTAGT, per germline. V dropped 5 bases and J dropped 5 bases, with 9 bases sitting between them. The CDR3 runs 13 residues. CDR3 coding DNA: TGTGCCAGCAGTTTTGGCGAGACCGGGGAGCTGTTTTTT. Protein: CASSFGETGELFF.

This chain joins TRBV13 and TRBJ1-2; D uncertain. Trimming removed 5 bases at V and 1 base at J, with 8 bases between. Germline assignment: CDR1 PRHDT and CDR2 FYEKMQ (reference sequence). CDR3 length: 13 residues. The CDR3 sequence is CASSAEGNYGYTF. Written as DNA, the CDR3 is TGTGCCAGCAGCGCAGAGGGTAACTATGGCTACACCTTC.

On this clone: Other DNA sequences in the sample encode the same CDR3. This CDR3 is CASSFGSNEQFF. Here the CDR3 DNA reads TGTGCCAGCAGCTTCGGGAGCAATGAGCAGTTCTTC. The chain combines TRBV7-9 with TRBJ2-1; a weak D match, TRBD2 (6 bases). The ends were cut back, 3 bases at V and 6 bases at J, with 6 bases in the middle. The CDR3 is 12 residues long. Germline lookup yields CDR1 SEHNR and CDR2 FQNEAQ (reference sequence).

The chain recombines TRBV10-2 with TRBJ2-7; D is undetermined. The CDR3 spans 12 residues. CDR1 is WSHSY, CDR2 SAAADI, per germline. Trimming took 7 bases from V and 3 from J, leaving 10 bases between them. The CDR3 bases are TGCGCCAGCACAGAAGAAGACTACGAGCAGTACTTC. Translating gives CASTEEDYEQYF.

The rearrangement uses TRBV6-5 and TRBJ2-1; 9 bases line up with TRBD2. The germline V gene encodes CDR1 MNHEY and CDR2 SVGAGI. CDR3 length: 15 amino acids. The V segment lost 5 bases and the J segment 8 bases; nucleotides outside the gene matches: 10. CDR3 DNA: TGTGCCAGCAGTCGGGTAGCGGGAGTGGGCGATGAGCAGTTCTTC. Amino acid sequence: CASSRVAGVGDEQFF.